Reported below is one T cell receptor beta chain. This entry is derived from a study of T cells in Graves' hyperthyroidism and ophthalmopathy. RNA transcripts yielded amplified TCR beta CDR3 regions. A first-round RT-PCR of the TCR CDR3 used the HTBI primer set. TCRdb independently ran MiXCR on the multiplex PCR reads; one entry per CDR3 protein. The table includes approximately 320,000 distinct CDR3 sequences, 16% detected once. V was pared by 2 bases and J by 1 base, with 10 bases between. The CDR3 contains 15 residues. Sequencing was done on a sample of blood. V and J are TRBV12-3 or TRBV12-4 and TRBJ2-3; perhaps TRBD2 as D (6 bases). The clonotype was recovered from a man in his thirties or forties with Graves' hyperthyroidism. CDR3 coding DNA: TGTGCCAGCAGTTTAATCCCTAGCGGCACAGATACGCAGTATTTT. Residues: CASSLIPSGTDTQYF.